These 26 T cell receptor beta chains were all obtained from the same sample, sequenced in a study of blood T cell repertoires in COVID-19. Generated by immunoSEQ multiplex PCR, the TCRdb table keeps only in-frame clones and is missing some. The sample lists hundreds of thousands of clones, 90% to 95% seen once, with less than 3.5% in the top ten. The sample comprised peripheral blood. These receptor sequences come from a woman under 30 who had recovered from COVID-19.

The genes are TRBV9 and TRBJ1-4; the D is unclear. The V gene's germline CDR1 is SGDLS and CDR2 YYNGEE. The ends were cut back, 0 bases at V and 1 base at J, with 7 bases in the middle. The CDR3 runs 15 residues. The CDR3 spells CASSVVGVTNEKLFF. The CDR3 region has the DNA TGTGCCAGCAGCGTAGTCGGGGTAACTAATGAAAAACTGTTTTTT.

This rearrangement joins TRBV5-5 to TRBJ2-5; a weak D match, TRBD2 (5 bases). The germline V gene encodes CDR1 SGHKS and CDR2 YYEKEE (reference sequence). V dropped 0 bases and J dropped 0 bases, with 6 bases sitting between them. CDR3 length: 14 residues. The CDR3 DNA sequence: TGTGCCAGCAGCTTGGCGGGAAACCAAGAGACCCAGTACTTC. This encodes CASSLAGNQETQYF.

The chain carries TRBV6-5 and TRBJ1-3; D unresolved. Per germline, CDR1 MNHEY and CDR2 SVGAGI. The CDR3 runs to 15 residues. V lost 2 bases to trimming and J lost 4 bases, with 12 bases between them. The CDR3 protein is CASSYVGQAGNTIYF. The CDR3 coding sequence is TGTGCCAGCAGTTACGTGGGCCAGGCGGGAAACACCATATATTTT.

V gene TRBV7-2 combines with J gene TRBJ2-5; TRBD2 matches 12 bases. The V gene end was trimmed by 5 bases and the J gene end by 4 bases; junction bases not matched to a gene: 2. The CDR3 loop spans 14 amino acids. Germline CDR1 and CDR2: SGHTA and FQGNSA. The CDR3 DNA follows: TGTGCCAGCAGCAGACTAGCGGGAGTAGAGACCCAGTACTTC. It translates to CASSRLAGVETQYF. Variable domain in full (rest from reference TRBV7-2 and TRBJ2-5): GAGVSQSPSNKVTEKGKDVELRCDPISGHTALYWYRQSLGQGLEFLIYFQGNSAPDKSGLPSDRFSAERTGGSVSTLTIQRTQQEDSAVYLCASSRLAGVETQYFGPGTRLLVL.

CDR3 protein: CASSQVGGLAKNIQYF. In DNA, the CDR3 is TGTGCCAGCAGCCAAGTGGGCGGACTAGCCAAAAACATTCAGTACTTC. This rearrangement joins TRBV3-1 (or the pseudogene TRBV3-2) to TRBJ2-4; weak D call: TRBD2 (5 bases). The length of the CDR3 is 16 residues. Germline CDR1 LGHDT, CDR2 YNNKEL (reference sequence). V gave up 1 base and J gave up 0 bases, with 10 bases separating them.

This chain links TRBV4-3 with TRBJ1-1, with 9 bases aligning to TRBD1. The CDR3 is 16 residues long. Germline V gives CDR1 LGHNA, CDR2 YSLEER. The V and J ends lost 0 bases and 3 bases, in that order; junction bases with no gene match: 5. This chain's CDR3 is CASSQDDRTGDTEAFF. The CDR3 DNA reads as TGCGCCAGCAGCCAAGACGATAGGACAGGGGACACTGAAGCTTTCTTT.

The rearrangement links TRBV19 to TRBJ1-5; D not resolved. The V gene lost 0 bases and the J gene lost 5 bases, with 14 bases spanning the gap. This CDR3 is built from 16 residues. The germline gives CDR1 LNHDA, CDR2 SQIVND (reference sequence). The CDR3 coding sequence is TGTGCCAGTAGTATAGATCTTGGCAGGATCGATCAGCCCCAGCATTTT. Residues: CASSIDLGRIDQPQHF.

V is TRBV24-1 and J is TRBJ2-2; TRBD1 matches at 8 bases. Germline CDR1 and CDR2: KGHDR and SFDVKD. The CDR3 loop spans 17 amino acids. Losses at the gene ends were 2 bases for V and 1 base for J; bases not matched to a gene: 5. CDR3 sequence reads: CATSDYGGTGNTGELFF. The CDR3 region has the DNA TGTGCCACCAGTGATTATGGCGGGACAGGGAACACCGGGGAGCTGTTTTTT.

The V gene is TRBV6-6, the J gene TRBJ2-3, with 10 bases identical to TRBD2. Losses at the gene ends were 5 bases for V and 0 bases for J; bases not matched to a gene: 14. Per the germline V gene, CDR1 is MNHNY and CDR2 is SVGAGI (reference sequence). This CDR3 region has 19 residues. The CDR3 coding sequence is TGTGCCAGCAGTCGACTCCCCGGGACTAGCGCGTCTAGCACAGATACGCAGTATTTT. Protein: CASSRLPGTSASSTDTQYF.

This chain joins TRBV6-5 and TRBJ1-2; no clear D gene. CDR1 is MNHEY, CDR2 SVGAGI, per germline. V was clipped by 7 bases and J by 1 base, with 10 bases between them. The CDR3 length is 13 residues. DNA of the CDR3: TGTGCCAGCACCAATGTCCATAACTATGGCTACACCTTC. This gives the protein CASTNVHNYGYTF.

This clone showed up just once. The V gene is TRBV7-9, the J gene TRBJ2-2; D is unclear. Germline loops: CDR1 SEHNR, CDR2 FQNEAQ (reference sequence). There are 13 residues in the CDR3. Trimming removed 3 bases at V and 2 bases at J, with 4 bases between. CDR3 coding DNA: TGTGCCAGCAGCTTTACAAACACCGGGGAGCTGTTTTTT. As protein: CASSFTNTGELFF.

The table lists this clone with a few counts. The rearrangement uses TRBV7-9 and TRBJ1-2; TRBD1 is a possible D gene (5 bases). Looked up from germline, CDR1 is SEHNR and CDR2 is FQNEAQ (reference sequence). V lost 5 bases to trimming and J lost 0 bases, with 13 bases between them. The CDR3 contains 15 residues. The chain's CDR3 is CASSPLMTANYGYTF. CDR3 in DNA: TGTGCCAGCAGCCCATTAATGACAGCTAACTATGGCTACACCTTC.

V and J are TRBV19 and TRBJ2-2; a weak D match, TRBD1 (5 bases). This CDR3 spans 16 amino acids. V shed 7 bases and J shed 1 base, with 16 bases lying between them. CDR1 is LNHDA, CDR2 SQIVND, per germline (reference sequence). The CDR3 region is CASTSSPGMNTGELFF. The CDR3 DNA sequence: TGTGCCAGTACGAGTAGTCCAGGGATGAACACCGGGGAGCTGTTTTTT.

This clone was seen a single time. DNA of the CDR3: TGTGCCAGCTCACCCGAGACAGGGGGCGCCTATGGCTACACCTTC. This gives the protein CASSPETGGAYGYTF. The J gene is TRBJ1-2, the V gene TRBV18; TRBD1 matches at 10 bases. Per germline, CDR1 KGHSH and CDR2 LQKENI. CDR3 length: 15 residues. J gave up 4 bases and V 3 bases, and 5 bases lay outside the gene matches.

This chain joins TRBV29-1 and TRBJ2-2; 7 bases agree with TRBD1. This CDR3 contains 12 residues. Per the germline V gene, CDR1 is SQVTM and CDR2 is ANQGSEA. The junction had 2 bases not matched to a gene; V was cut back by 7 bases and J by 3 bases. In nucleotides, the CDR3 is TGCAGCGGCCAGGGGGACACCGGGGAGCTGTTTTTT. Encoded protein: CSGQGDTGELFF.

The rearrangement links TRBV4-3 to TRBJ2-3, with 12 positions matching TRBD2. CDR3 length: 15 residues. Per the germline V gene, CDR1 is LGHNA and CDR2 is YSLEER. V lost 0 bases and J lost 14; bases outside the gene matches: 9. The CDR3 DNA reads as TGCGCCAGCAGCCAAGATGTACGACTAGCGGGAGTCTTGTATTTT. As protein: CASSQDVRLAGVLYF.

The chain carries TRBV11-3 and TRBJ2-3; 10 positions agree with TRBD2. Trimming removed 1 base from V and 6 bases from J; junction bases left unmatched: 7. Germline V gives CDR1 SGHNT, CDR2 YENEEA. The CDR3 totals 16 residues. CDR3 protein: CASSLVLLAGEDTQYF. Here the CDR3 DNA reads TGTGCCAGCAGCTTAGTCCTCCTAGCGGGAGAGGATACGCAGTATTTT. Full variable domain (remainder filled in from reference TRBV11-3 and TRBJ2-3): EAGVVQSPRYKIIEKKQPVAFWCNPISGHNTLYWYLQNLGQGPELLIRYENEEAVDDSQLPKDRFSAERLKGVDSTLKIQPAELGDSAVYLCASSLVLLAGEDTQYFGPGTRLTVL.

The chain couples TRBV6-2 or TRBV6-3 to TRBJ2-7; 12 nucleotides match TRBD1. J was trimmed by 4 bases and V by 2 bases; bases with no gene match: 3. This CDR3 region has 15 residues. Germline V lookup: CDR1 MNHEY, CDR2 SVGEGT. CDR3 amino acids: CASSYGTGGGYEQYV. The CDR3 bases are TGTGCCAGCAGTTACGGGACAGGGGGCGGTTACGAGCAGTACGTC.

The rearrangement joins TRBV7-2 to TRBJ2-5, with TRBD2 matching over 15 bases. Germline V gene data show CDR1 as SGHTA and CDR2 as FQGNSA. This CDR3 is 16 amino acids long. The trim removed 5 bases at V and 5 bases at J, leaving 6 bases unmatched. In DNA, the CDR3 is TGTGCCAGCAGCCGGGGACTAGCGGGAGGTTCCGAGACCCAGTACTTC. Translation gives CASSRGLAGGSETQYF.

Worth noting for this clone: Other nucleotide sequences in the sample specify the same CDR3. The chain recombines TRBV29-1 with TRBJ1-3; D may be TRBD1 (5 bases). Germline CDR1 is SQVTM and CDR2 is ANQGSEA. Trimming took off 2 bases at V and 1 base at J, with 6 bases between the two ends. The CDR3 consists of 13 residues. CDR3 DNA sequence: TGCAGCGTTGAACAGGGATCTGGAAACACCATATATTTT. Amino acid sequence: CSVEQGSGNTIYF. Full variable domain (outside the CDR3, taken from reference TRBV29-1 and TRBJ1-3): SAVISQKPSRDICQRGTSLTIQCQVDSQVTMMFWYRQQPGQSLTLIATANQGSEATYESGFVIDKFPISRPNLTFSTLTVSNMSPEDSSIYLCSVEQGSGNTIYFGEGSWLTVV.

This chain links TRBV5-4 with TRBJ1-1; 8 bases agree with TRBD1. The CDR3 totals 15 residues. Trimming at V came to 0 bases and at J to 1 base, leaving 2 bases not matched to a gene. Per germline, CDR1 SGHNT and CDR2 YYREEE (reference sequence). The CDR3 bases are TGTGCCAGCAGCTTGGGCCAGGGGGCGAACACTGAAGCTTTCTTT. Translated, it gives CASSLGQGANTEAFF. Full variable domain (remainder filled in from reference TRBV5-4 and TRBJ1-1): ETGVTQSPTHLIKTRGQQVTLRCSSQSGHNTVSWYQQALGQGPQFIFQYYREEENGRGNFPPRFSGLQFPNYSSELNVNALELDDSALYLCASSLGQGANTEAFFGQGTRLTVV.

The chain is built from TRBV6-5 and TRBJ2-3, with 12 bases that match TRBD2. Germline V gene lookup returns CDR1 MNHEY and CDR2 SVGAGI. Trimming cost V 4 bases and J 3 bases; bases outside gene matches: 5. The CDR3 consists of 16 residues. The CDR3 region is CASSSLAGGLTDTQYF. The DNA for the CDR3 is TGTGCCAGCAGTTCGCTAGCGGGAGGGCTGACAGATACGCAGTATTTT.

CDR3 DNA: TGTGCCACCAGTGACTCGACGTTGGACAGGTACTATGGCTACACCTTC. Its translation is CATSDSTLDRYYGYTF. The J gene is TRBJ1-2, the V gene TRBV24-1; 7 bases map to TRBD1. The CDR3 runs to 16 residues. The trim removed 4 bases at V and 3 bases at J, leaving 10 bases unmatched. CDR1 KGHDR and CDR2 SFDVKD come from the germline V gene.

The V call is TRBV5-8, the J call TRBJ1-1; tentatively, D is TRBD1 (5 bases). CDR3 length: 13 amino acids. The V and J ends lost 1 base and 1 base respectively, with 5 bases between them. In germline, CDR1 is SGHTS, CDR2 YDEGEE. CDR3 amino acids: CASSLQGNTEAFF. The CDR3 bases are TGTGCCAGCAGCTTGCAGGGGAACACTGAAGCTTTCTTT.

The V call is TRBV25-1, the J call TRBJ2-2; 9 bases line up with TRBD2. The V gene end was trimmed by 2 bases and the J gene end by 7 bases; junction bases not matched to a gene: 5. This CDR3 is 15 amino acids long. Germline V CDR1 and CDR2: MGHDK, SYGVNS. In nucleotides, the CDR3 is TGTGCCAGCAGTGAACTAGCGGGACGGGGCGGGGAGCTGTTTTTT. Residues: CASSELAGRGGELFF.

The V call is TRBV6-2 or TRBV6-3, the J call TRBJ2-1; TRBD2 is a possible D gene (6 bases). V gave up 3 bases and J gave up 10 bases, with 13 bases separating them. The CDR3 consists of 13 residues. CDR1 is MNHEY, CDR2 SVGEGT, per germline. The CDR3 bases are TGTGCCAGCAGTTATACTAGCCCCGGGGAGCAGTTCTTC. This gives the protein CASSYTSPGEQFF.